The 10 T cell receptor beta chains reported below all come from one sample, sequenced in a study of a mutant IDH1 vaccine in newly diagnosed glioma. Time point specified: baseline, week 1 (first vaccination visit). Treatment here: pre-vaccination baseline after standard-of-care therapy. TCRdb's copy holds only in-frame clones and misses some; the assay was immunoSEQ multiplex PCR. The sample lists some 90,000 clones, over 75% occurring once. Sequenced material: PBMCs, taken from a glioma patient treated with radiotherapy, temozolomide or both. The origin of the receptors is a man aged 40-55 years with glioma. Some clones in this sample may be carry-over from other donors' samples.

As concerns this clone: The same CDR3 arises from other DNA sequences in this sample as well. The chain couples TRBV6-1 to TRBJ2-7; D not certain. Germline-derived CDR1 and CDR2 are MNHNS and SASEGT. The germline V and J ends were trimmed by 6 bases and 2 bases, with 11 bases remaining between them. This CDR3 is built from 13 residues. CDR3 loop: CASRVGGTYEQYF. The CDR3 DNA is TGTGCCAGCAGGGTTGGCGGTACCTACGAGCAGTACTTC.

The rearrangement uses TRBV27 and TRBJ2-2; D is unresolved. This CDR3 is 12 amino acids long. Trimming left V 5 bases short and J 7 bases short, with 8 bases between. CDR1 is MNHEY and CDR2 is SMNVEV in the germline V gene (reference sequence). CDR3 residues: CASSPTHGELFF. In nucleotides, the CDR3 is TGTGCCAGCAGTCCGACCCACGGGGAGCTGTTTTTT.

Points on this clone: The sample has other DNA sequences that encode this CDR3 too. The chain uses TRBV20-1 and TRBJ1-1; D not certain. Trimming removed 3 bases from V and 1 base from J, with 3 bases in between. This CDR3 contains 11 residues. Per the germline V gene, CDR1 is DFQATT and CDR2 is SNEGSKA (reference sequence). The DNA of the CDR3 is TGCAGTGCTAGGCAGAACACTGAAGCTTTCTTT. It codes for CSARQNTEAFF.

The chain uses TRBV7-5 and TRBJ1-3; the D call of TRBD1 is as the table states it, not checked on the DNA. TRBV7-5 constitutes a pseudogene. The CDR3 covers 16 residues. The CDR3, as DNA: TGTGCCAGAAGACAGGGGGGCGGGAGCTCTGGAAACACCATATATTTT. Translation gives CARRQGGGSSGNTIYF.

The V call is TRBV6-6, the J call TRBJ2-1; unclear D gene. The CDR3 loop spans 13 amino acids. Germline V gene lookup returns CDR1 MNHNY and CDR2 SVGAGI (reference sequence). V lost 7 bases and J 8 bases, leaving 15 bases between the germline ends. CDR3 coding DNA: TGTGCCAGCACCCCCCTTATACCTGATGAGCAGTTCTTC. It yields the protein CASTPLIPDEQFF.

The CDR3 sequence: CASKYRGNTEAFF. The CDR3 bases are TGTGCCAGCAAATACAGGGGCAACACTGAAGCTTTCTTT. The chain recombines TRBV25-1 with TRBJ1-1; 7 bases align to TRBD1. After removal of 7 bases from V and 2 bases from J, the junction contained 4 bases not matched to a gene. Germline CDR1 MGHDK, CDR2 SYGVNS. CDR3 size: 13 residues.

V gene TRBV7-9 combines with J gene TRBJ2-5, with D possibly matching TRBD1 (5 bases). With 0 bases removed from V and 5 bases from J, the gap between germline ends came to 13 bases. The CDR3 extends over 15 amino acids. CDR1 SEHNR and CDR2 FQNEAQ come from the germline V gene (reference sequence). The CDR3 here is CASSLARAYKETQYF. Written as DNA, the CDR3 is TGTGCCAGCAGCTTAGCCAGGGCTTACAAGGAGACCCAGTACTTC.

V and J are TRBV6-6 and TRBJ1-4; D gene ambiguous. From germline, CDR1 is MNHNY and CDR2 SVGAGI (reference sequence). The CDR3 sequence is 15 residues long. Trimming left V 6 bases short and J 2 bases short, with 13 bases between. The CDR3 loop reads CASRQWEVTNEKLFF. The DNA of the CDR3 is TGTGCCAGCAGACAGTGGGAAGTCACTAATGAAAAACTGTTTTTT.

The V gene is TRBV4-2, the J gene TRBJ2-3, with 8 bases identical to TRBD2. With 9 bases clipped from V and 6 bases from J, the junction kept 2 bases outside the gene matches. CDR1 LGHNA and CDR2 YNFKEQ come from the germline V gene. This CDR3 has 11 amino acids. DNA of the CDR3: TGTGCCAGTTTAGCGGGGGATACGCAGTATTTT. Amino acid sequence: CASLAGDTQYF.

This sequence joins TRBV10-1 and TRBJ2-7, with TRBD1 matching 7 bases. CDR1 is WNHNN and CDR2 is SYGVQD in the germline V gene (reference sequence). J lost 0 bases, V lost 10 bases, and 6 bases had no gene match. This CDR3 contains 13 residues. The CDR3 is CANKTGPSYEQYF. In DNA form, the CDR3 reads TGCGCCAACAAGACAGGGCCCTCCTACGAGCAGTACTTC.